This TCR beta chain was captured in a study of blood T cells in healthy people across ages. Points on this clonotype: Its cognate antigen is unknown.

CDR3 length equals 18 residues. CDR1 is MNHEY, CDR2 SVGEGT, per germline. The V gene end was trimmed by 0 bases and the J gene end by 4 bases; junction bases not matched to a gene: 12. Peripheral blood was drawn, around 9.5 milliliters per donor. Through a sample-barcoded 5' primer and a J-beta primer mix, a second PCR was run for about 6 to 11 cycles. Samples each returned at least 2.5 million CDR3-containing paired-end reads. TCRdb processed the 5' RACE reads anew with MiXCR; each CDR3 protein has one entry. The sample carries about 1.8 million distinct CDR3 sequences, less than 50% recorded once. The study's findings and limits: Lack of knowledge of donor CMV status possibly confounded expanded clonotype changes.

This TCR derives from a woman aged 40 to 50 in good health. This sequence joins TRBV6-2 or TRBV6-3 and TRBJ2-3, with TRBD1 matching over 8 bases. Sequencing input: blood. This CDR3 is CASSYSLDRGSTADTQYF. The CDR3 DNA reads TGTGCCAGCAGTTACTCGCTCGACAGGGGATCCACGGCAGATACGCAGTATTTT.